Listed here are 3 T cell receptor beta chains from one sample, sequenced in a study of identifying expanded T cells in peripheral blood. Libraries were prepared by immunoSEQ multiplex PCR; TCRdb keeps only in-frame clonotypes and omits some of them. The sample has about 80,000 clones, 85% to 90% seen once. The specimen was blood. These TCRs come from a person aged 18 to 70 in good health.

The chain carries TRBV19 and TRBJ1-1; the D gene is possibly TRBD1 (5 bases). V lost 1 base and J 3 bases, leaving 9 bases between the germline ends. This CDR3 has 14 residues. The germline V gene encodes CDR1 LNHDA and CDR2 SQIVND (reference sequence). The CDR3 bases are TGTGCCAGTAGTATAGGGCAGGGTCACACTGAAGCTTTCTTT. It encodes CASSIGQGHTEAFF.

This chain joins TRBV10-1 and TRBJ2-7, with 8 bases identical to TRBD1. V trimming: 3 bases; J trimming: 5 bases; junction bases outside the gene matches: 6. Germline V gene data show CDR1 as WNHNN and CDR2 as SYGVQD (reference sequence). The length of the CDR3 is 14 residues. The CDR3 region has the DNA TGCGCCAGCAGTGATGGACAGGGTTTAAACGAGCAGTACTTC. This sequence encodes CASSDGQGLNEQYF.

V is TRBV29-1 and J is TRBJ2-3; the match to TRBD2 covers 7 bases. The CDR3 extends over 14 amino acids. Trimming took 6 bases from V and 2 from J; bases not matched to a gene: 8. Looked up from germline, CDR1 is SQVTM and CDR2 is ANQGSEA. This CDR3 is CSVRGREATDTQYF. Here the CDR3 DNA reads TGCAGCGTGAGAGGGAGGGAAGCCACAGATACGCAGTATTTT.